The clone carrying this T cell receptor (beta chain) was found a few times. The antigen is undetermined. This entry comes from a study of T-cell reconstitution after alpha-beta-depleted transplantation in children. CDR1 SGHDT and CDR2 YYEEEE come from the germline V gene. The CDR3 consists of 15 residues. The V end lost 3 bases, the J end lost 6 bases, and 16 bases lay between the germline ends. Preparation of the TCRbeta library was carried out with unique molecular identifiers. TCRdb reprocessed the PCR reads with MiXCR, giving one entry per CDR3 protein. Of some 290,000 distinct CDR3 sequences detected, approximately 20% appear once; the ten largest clones hold approximately 9.9%. Study observations and caveats: It was reported that alpha-beta T cells came from several hundred expanded graft clones (about two months after transplant).

The genes are TRBV5-6 and TRBJ2-1; TRBD1 is a possible D gene (6 bases). The sample consisted of PBMCs, mostly from graft donor cells, taken 180 days after TCRalphabeta/CD19-depleted stem cell transplant. This receptor was identified in a male patient younger than 18 who had a stem cell transplant for acute lymphoblastic leukemia, so the T cells may come from the graft donor. CDR3 protein: CASSSWGHPLNEQFF. For the CDR3, the DNA is TGTGCCAGCAGCTCCTGGGGGCACCCACTCAATGAGCAGTTCTTC.